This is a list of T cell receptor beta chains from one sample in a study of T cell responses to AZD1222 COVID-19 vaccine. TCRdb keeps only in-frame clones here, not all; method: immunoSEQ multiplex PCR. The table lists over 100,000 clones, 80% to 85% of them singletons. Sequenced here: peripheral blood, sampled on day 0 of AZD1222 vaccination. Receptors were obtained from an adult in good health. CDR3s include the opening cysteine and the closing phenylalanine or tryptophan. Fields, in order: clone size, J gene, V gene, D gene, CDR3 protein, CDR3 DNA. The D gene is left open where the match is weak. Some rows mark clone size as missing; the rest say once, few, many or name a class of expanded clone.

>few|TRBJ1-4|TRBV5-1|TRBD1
CASSVRTGDNEKLFF
TGCGCCAGCAGCGTGAGAACAGGGGATAATGAAAAACTGTTTTTT
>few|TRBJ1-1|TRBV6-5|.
CASSSREYRTEAFF
TGTGCCAGCAGTTCCAGGGAGTATCGCACTGAAGCTTTCTTT
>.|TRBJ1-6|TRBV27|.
CASSFRQGSFTYNSPLHF
TGTGCCAGCAGTTTTCGCCAGGGCAGTTTTACCTATAATTCACCCCTCCACTTT
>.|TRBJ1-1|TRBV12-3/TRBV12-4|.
CASSLQGSTEAFF
TGTGCCAGCAGTTTACAGGGAAGCACTGAAGCTTTCTTT
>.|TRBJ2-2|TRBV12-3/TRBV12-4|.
CASSLMNTGELFF
TGTGCCAGCAGTTTGATGAACACCGGGGAGCTGTTTTTT
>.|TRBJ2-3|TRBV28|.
CASRTAGTDTQYF
TGTGCCAGCAGGACAGCTGGCACAGATACGCAGTATTTT
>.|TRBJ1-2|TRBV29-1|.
CSVAGPTDYGYTF
TGCAGCGTTGCGGGCCCGACAGACTATGGCTACACCTTC
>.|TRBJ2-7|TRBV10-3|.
CAITPQAGQTHEQYF
TGTGCCATCACCCCTCAAGCAGGACAGACCCACGAGCAGTACTTC
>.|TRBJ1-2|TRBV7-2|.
CASSLPRAYSGYTF
TGTGCCAGCAGCCTTCCGAGGGCATACTCTGGCTACACCTTC
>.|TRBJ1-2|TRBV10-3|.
CATQTPGRPGYTF
TGTGCCACCCAAACCCCCGGCCGCCCGGGCTACACCTTC
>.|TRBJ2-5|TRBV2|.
CASVKEETQYF
TGTGCCAGCGTTAAGGAGGAGACCCAGTACTTC
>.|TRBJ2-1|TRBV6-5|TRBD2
CASDPRGGIYNEQFF
TGTGCCAGCGACCCTCGGGGGGGCATCTACAATGAGCAGTTCTTC
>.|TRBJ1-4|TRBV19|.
CASSDGGATNKKLFF
TGTGCCAGTTCCGACGGTGGGGCAACTAATAAAAAACTGTTTTTT
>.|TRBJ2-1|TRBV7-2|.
CASSLERPRTHEQFF
TGTGCCAGCAGCTTAGAACGTCCGAGAACCCATGAGCAGTTCTTC
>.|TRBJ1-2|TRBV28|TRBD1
CASSRTGYGYTF
TGTGCCAGCAGTCGGACAGGTTATGGCTACACCTTC
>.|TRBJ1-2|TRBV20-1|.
CSASRAGYTF
TGCAGTGCTTCCAGGGCTGGCTACACCTTC
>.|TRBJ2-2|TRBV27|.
CASSSGRWRTGELFF
TGTGCCAGCAGTTCCGGGCGGTGGAGGACCGGGGAGCTGTTTTTT
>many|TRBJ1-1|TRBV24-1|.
CATMGEENTEAFF
TGTGCCACCATGGGGGAGGAAAACACTGAAGCTTTCTTT
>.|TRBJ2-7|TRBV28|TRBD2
CASNRLAGPSYEQYF
TGTGCCAGCAACCGACTAGCGGGGCCTTCCTACGAGCAGTACTTC
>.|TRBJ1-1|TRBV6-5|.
CASSYGAELYTEAFF
TGTGCCAGCAGTTACGGGGCAGAGCTATACACTGAAGCTTTCTTT
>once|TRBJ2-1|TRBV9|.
CASSPGITNGQFF
TGTGCCAGCAGCCCAGGGATCACCAATGGGCAGTTCTTC
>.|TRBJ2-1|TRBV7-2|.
CASSFRSSYNEQFF
TGTGCCAGCAGCTTCAGGAGCTCCTACAATGAGCAGTTCTTC
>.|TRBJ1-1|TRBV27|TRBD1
CASSLGGQGSEAFF
TGTGCCAGCAGTTTAGGCGGACAGGGTTCTGAAGCTTTCTTT
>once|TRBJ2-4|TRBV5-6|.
CASSPTGSRNIQYF
TGTGCCAGCAGCCCCACTGGCTCGCGGAACATTCAGTACTTC
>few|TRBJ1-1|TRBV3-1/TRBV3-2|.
CASSQDKRVAFF
TGTGCCAGCAGCCAAGATAAGCGTGTAGCTTTCTTT
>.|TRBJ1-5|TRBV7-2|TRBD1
CASSSHRDRILLQPQHF
TGTGCCAGCAGCTCCCATAGGGACAGAATACTCCTTCAGCCCCAGCATTTT
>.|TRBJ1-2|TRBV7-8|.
CASSLDHWEVYGYTF
TGTGCCAGCAGCTTAGATCATTGGGAGGTCTATGGCTACACCTTC
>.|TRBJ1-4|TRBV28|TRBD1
CASSLFSRGHGKLFF
TGTGCCAGCAGTTTATTTTCCAGGGGGCATGGAAAACTGTTTTTT
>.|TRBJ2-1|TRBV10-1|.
CASSRQGSGPYNEQFF
TGCGCCAGCAGTCGTCAGGGCAGCGGTCCCTACAATGAGCAGTTCTTC
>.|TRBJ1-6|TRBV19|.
CASSPKSSYNSPLHF
TGTGCCAGTAGCCCTAAGAGCTCCTATAATTCACCCCTCCACTTT
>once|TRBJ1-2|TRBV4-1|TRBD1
CASSLVDRQGPYGYTF
TGCGCCAGCAGCCTAGTCGATCGACAGGGACCCTATGGCTACACCTTC
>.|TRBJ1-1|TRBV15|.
CATSRDLGVTEAFF
TGTGCCACCAGCAGAGATCTAGGGGTCACTGAAGCTTTCTTT
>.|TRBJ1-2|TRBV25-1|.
CASSEVGRGDYGYTF
TGTGCCAGCAGTGAGGTAGGGAGGGGGGACTATGGCTACACCTTC